This record concerns one T cell receptor (beta chain) sequence. What it binds is unknown. One end of the junction fails to match germline, which may point to a read error. The sample comes from a study of tumor-infiltrating lymphocytes in primary liver carcinoma. Production of TCR beta cDNA used 400 to 650 ng total RNA together with a constant-region primer. Three-round nested multiplex PCR performed with slightly modified ARM-PCR produced the TCR beta libraries. TRBV1-TRBV30 forward primers and a C-beta reverse primer were used in the first two PCR rounds, which each ran for about 9 cycles. TCRdb reanalysed the multiplex PCR reads using MiXCR and keeps one entry per CDR3 protein. Here the sample spans approximately 310,000 distinct CDR3 sequences, 55% to 65% being singletons. Study-level results: Being bulk and unsorted, samples allowed no CD4+ and CD8+ repertoire comparison. Lesser overlap characterized tumor-adjacent and tumor-blood pairs relative to tumor region pairs.

Germline DNA was extracted alongside blood RNA, which was obtained from unsorted whole blood. Per the germline V gene, CDR1 is SGHDN and CDR2 is FVKESK. The CDR3 loop spans 13 amino acids. The sequence came from a man in his forties with primary liver carcinoma and hepatitis B virus infection. Specimen: peripheral blood. The chain has TRBV14 and TRBJ2-1; D possibly corresponds to TRBD1 (6 bases). The CDR3, as DNA: TGTGCCAACAGCAAGAACCACAGGGATGAGCAGTTCTTC. It yields the protein CANSKNHRDEQFF.